A single sample is the source of the 2 T cell receptor beta chains below, sequenced in a study of cytomegalovirus exposure and HLA in healthy donors. Sequencing was performed with immunoSEQ multiplex PCR; in TCRdb, only in-frame clones are kept and a portion is missing. The table has tens of thousands of clones, roughly 96% seen once; the top ten hold approximately 2.5%. The sample taken for sequencing was PBMCs. The origin of the receptors is a man aged 18 to 29 in good health and CMV-seronegative.

This clone was found once. The chain employs TRBV30 and TRBJ2-3, with TRBD2 identical over 10 bases. The junction had 10 bases not matched to a gene; V was cut back by 5 bases and J by 5 bases. The V gene's germline CDR1 is GTSNPN and CDR2 SVGIG (reference sequence). CDR3 length: 15 amino acids. Written as DNA, the CDR3 is TGTGCCTGGGGGAGGAGCGGGAGGGTTGGAGATACGCAGTATTTT. It codes for CAWGRSGRVGDTQYF.

This chain links TRBV9 with TRBJ1-1; D not resolved. Trimming took off 0 bases at V and 3 bases at J, with 15 bases between the two ends. This CDR3 has 16 amino acids. Germline V lookup: CDR1 SGDLS, CDR2 YYNGEE. The CDR3 sequence is CASSVASGSRDTEAFF. As DNA, the CDR3 is TGTGCCAGCAGCGTAGCTTCGGGGTCGAGGGACACTGAAGCTTTCTTT.